The 8 T cell receptor beta chains in this list originate from one sample, sequenced in a study of blood T cell repertoires in COVID-19. Assay: immunoSEQ multiplex PCR; the TCRdb copy retains only in-frame clones and omits some. The data show over 150,000 clones, around 83% seen once. Sample: peripheral blood. The source of these receptors is an older woman with COVID-19, enrolled during active disease.

Only a few counts were recorded for this clone. The rearrangement uses TRBV6-1 and TRBJ2-7; 7 bases line up with TRBD1. Per germline, CDR1 MNHNS and CDR2 SASEGT. This CDR3 contains 13 residues. With V trimmed by 3 bases and J by 3 bases, 2 bases remained unmatched. DNA for the CDR3: TGTGCCAGCAGTGACACAGGGGACTACGAGCAGTACTTC. Translating it yields CASSDTGDYEQYF.

The V and J genes are TRBV5-4 and TRBJ2-1; 10 bases map to TRBD2. V lost 4 bases to trimming and J lost 15 bases; unmatched junction nucleotides: 10. CDR3 length: 13 amino acids. The V gene's germline CDR1 is SGHNT and CDR2 YYREEE (reference sequence). The CDR3: CASSPIAGGPLFF. The CDR3 coding sequence is TGTGCCAGCAGCCCCATAGCGGGAGGTCCACTGTTCTTC.

The chain carries TRBV6-5 and TRBJ2-7, with TRBD1 matching 12 bases. Germline trimming cut 2 bases from V and 7 bases from J; bases unmatched to any gene: 3. The CDR3 covers 14 residues. Germline V gives CDR1 MNHEY, CDR2 SVGAGI. The CDR3 coding sequence is TGTGCCAGCAGTTACGGGACAGGGGGCGGGGAGCAGTACTTC. Translating it yields CASSYGTGGGEQYF.

CDR3 nucleotide sequence: TGTGCCAGTAGTATCGGAATGACTCTTGAAAAACTGTTTTTT. As protein: CASSIGMTLEKLFF. The genes are TRBV19 and TRBJ1-4; D is uncertain. The germline V gene has CDR1 LNHDA and CDR2 SQIVND (reference sequence). The CDR3 contains 14 residues. The V end lost 3 bases, the J end lost 7 bases, and 12 bases lay between the germline ends.

This chain connects TRBV15 to TRBJ1-5, with D unclear. Per germline, CDR1 LNHNV and CDR2 YYDKDF (reference sequence). This CDR3 comprises 14 residues. V gave up 6 bases and J gave up 3 bases, with 12 bases separating them. This CDR3 is CATSIKNSNQPQHF. DNA of the CDR3: TGTGCCACCAGTATAAAAAACTCCAATCAGCCCCAGCATTTT. Together with reference TRBV15 and TRBJ1-5, the CDR3 gives the full variable domain: DAMVIQNPRYQVTQFGKPVTLSCSQTLNHNVMYWYQQKSSQAPKLLFHYYDKDFNNEADTPDNFQSRRPNTSFCFLDIRSPGLGDTAMYLCATSIKNSNQPQHFGDGTRLSIL.

This clone came up once. The CDR3 DNA is TGTGCCTGGAGTGTAAAACAGGGGGCCATTCAGTACTTC. It encodes CAWSVKQGAIQYF. This chain joins TRBV30 and TRBJ2-4; 9 bases are a match to TRBD1. The CDR3 is made up of 13 amino acids. The V gene's germline CDR1 is GTSNPN and CDR2 SVGIG (reference sequence). With 0 bases clipped from V and 9 bases from J, the junction kept 3 bases outside the gene matches.

This sequence joins TRBV28 and TRBJ2-3; D is possibly TRBD1 (6 bases). CDR3 length: 18 residues. Between the trimmed V and J ends, which lost 5 bases and 0 bases, there was a span of 21 bases. Germline V gives CDR1 MDHEN, CDR2 SYDVKM. Here the CDR3 reads CASSTPPTGWPSTDTQYF. Written as DNA, the CDR3 is TGTGCCAGCAGTACACCCCCAACAGGGTGGCCTAGCACAGATACGCAGTATTTT.

A single count supports this clone. The DNA for the CDR3 is TGTGCCAGCAGCATAGCGGGAGCACGAAATGAGCAGTTCTTC. It codes for CASSIAGARNEQFF. This chain links TRBV28 with TRBJ2-1; 9 bases line up with TRBD2. Germline V gives CDR1 MDHEN, CDR2 SYDVKM. The CDR3 is 14 amino acids. J was trimmed by 7 bases and V by 6 bases; bases with no gene match: 7.